What follows describes a single TCR beta chain. Every bulk PBMC sample received the same 350 ng of DNA. The method was immunoSEQ multiplex PCR; TCRdb's version includes in-frame clones alone and lacks a portion of them. The sample has 15,000 to 20,000 clones, approximately 90% seen once. This entry is derived from a study of blood T cell dynamics during melanoma immunotherapy. Time point described: pre-treatment baseline. Samples come from before therapy and from week 3 after the first blockade cycle. The CDR3 length is 15 residues. Germline CDR1 reads SGHTA; CDR2 reads FQGNSA. V was clipped by 6 bases and J by 1 base; unmatched bases: 8.

The chain employs TRBV7-2 and TRBJ1-2; 7 bases fit TRBD1. This sample comprised blood, obtained from a patient treated with checkpoint blockade. The origin of this receptor is a human donor with melanoma. The chain's CDR3 is CASRRQGPINYGYTF. CDR3 coding DNA: TGTGCCAGCAGACGACAGGGACCGATTAACTATGGCTACACCTTC.